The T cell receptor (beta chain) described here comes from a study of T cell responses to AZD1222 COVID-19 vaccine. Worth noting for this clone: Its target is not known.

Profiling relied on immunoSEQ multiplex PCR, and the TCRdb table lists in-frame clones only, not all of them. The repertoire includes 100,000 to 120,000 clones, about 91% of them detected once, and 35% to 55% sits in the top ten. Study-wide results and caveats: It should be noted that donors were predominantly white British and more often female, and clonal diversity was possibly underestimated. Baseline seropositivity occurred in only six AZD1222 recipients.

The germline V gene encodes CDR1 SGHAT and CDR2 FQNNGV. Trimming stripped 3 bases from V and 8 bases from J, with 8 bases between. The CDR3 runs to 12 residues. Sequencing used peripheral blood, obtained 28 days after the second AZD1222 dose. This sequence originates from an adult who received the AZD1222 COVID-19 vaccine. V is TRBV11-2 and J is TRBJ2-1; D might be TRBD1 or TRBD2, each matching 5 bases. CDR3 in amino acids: CASSFQGDEQFF. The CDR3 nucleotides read TGTGCCAGCAGCTTTCAGGGAGATGAGCAGTTCTTC. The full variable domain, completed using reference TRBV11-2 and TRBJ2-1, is EAGVAQSPRYKIIEKRQSVAFWCNPISGHATLYWYQQILGQGPKLLIQFQNNGVVDDSQLPKDRFSAERLKGVDSTLKIQPAKLEDSAVYLCASSFQGDEQFFGPGTRLTVL.